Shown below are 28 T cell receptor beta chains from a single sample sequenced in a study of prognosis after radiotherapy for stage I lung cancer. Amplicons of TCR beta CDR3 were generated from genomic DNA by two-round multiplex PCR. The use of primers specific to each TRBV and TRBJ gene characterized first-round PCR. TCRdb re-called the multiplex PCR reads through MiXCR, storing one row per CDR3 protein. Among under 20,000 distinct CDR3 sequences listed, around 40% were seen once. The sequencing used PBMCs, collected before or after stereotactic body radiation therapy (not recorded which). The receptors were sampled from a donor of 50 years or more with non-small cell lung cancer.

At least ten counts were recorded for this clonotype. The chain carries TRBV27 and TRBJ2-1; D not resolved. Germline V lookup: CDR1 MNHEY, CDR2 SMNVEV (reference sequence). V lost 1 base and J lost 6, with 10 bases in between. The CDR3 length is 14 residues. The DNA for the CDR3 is TGTGCCAGCAGTTTATTGGGTGGTAGCAATGAGCAGTTCTTC. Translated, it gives CASSLLGGSNEQFF.

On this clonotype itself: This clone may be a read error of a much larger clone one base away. Here the CDR3 DNA reads TGTGCCGGCAGTGATAGGGCGGGCAATCAGCCCCAGCATTTT. It is translated as CAGSDRAGNQPQHF. The chain links TRBV2 to TRBJ1-5, with D uncertain. CDR3 length equals 14 residues. Germline assignment: CDR1 SNHLY and CDR2 FYNNEI.

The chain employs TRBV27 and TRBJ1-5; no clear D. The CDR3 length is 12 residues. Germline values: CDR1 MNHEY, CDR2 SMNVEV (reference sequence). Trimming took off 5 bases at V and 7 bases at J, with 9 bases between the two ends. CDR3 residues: CASSPPGQPQHF. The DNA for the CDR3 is TGTGCCAGCAGTCCCCCGGGGCAGCCCCAGCATTTT.

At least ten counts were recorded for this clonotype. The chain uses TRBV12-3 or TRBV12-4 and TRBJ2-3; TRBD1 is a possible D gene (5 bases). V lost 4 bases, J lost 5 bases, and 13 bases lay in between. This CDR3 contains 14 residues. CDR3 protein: CASSSSGKGDTQYF. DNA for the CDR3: TGTGCCAGCAGTTCTTCAGGGAAGGGAGATACGCAGTATTTT.

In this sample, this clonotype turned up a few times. DNA for the CDR3: TGCAGTGCTACAACCCCCGCCGGGGGAGGTAATGAGCAGTTCTTC. Protein sequence: CSATTPAGGGNEQFF. The chain has TRBV20-1 and TRBJ2-1; TRBD2 might be the D (6 bases). The CDR3 loop spans 15 amino acids. Germline CDR1 DFQATT, CDR2 SNEGSKA (reference sequence). The V gene lost 4 bases and the J gene lost 7 bases, with 20 bases spanning the gap.

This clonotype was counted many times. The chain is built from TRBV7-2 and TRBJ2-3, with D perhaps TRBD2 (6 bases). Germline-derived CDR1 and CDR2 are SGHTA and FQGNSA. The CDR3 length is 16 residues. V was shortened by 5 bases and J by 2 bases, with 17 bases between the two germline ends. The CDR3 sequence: CASSLRDGRITDTQYF. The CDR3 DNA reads TGTGCCAGCAGCCTCCGGGACGGGAGAATCACAGATACGCAGTATTTT.

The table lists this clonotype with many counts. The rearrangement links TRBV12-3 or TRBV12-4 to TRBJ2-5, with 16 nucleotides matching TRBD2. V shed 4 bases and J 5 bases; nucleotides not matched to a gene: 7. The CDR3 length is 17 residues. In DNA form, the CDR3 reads TGTGCCAGCAGTTCGGGACTAGCGGGAGGGCTTGGGGAGACCCAGTACTTC. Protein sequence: CASSSGLAGGLGETQYF.

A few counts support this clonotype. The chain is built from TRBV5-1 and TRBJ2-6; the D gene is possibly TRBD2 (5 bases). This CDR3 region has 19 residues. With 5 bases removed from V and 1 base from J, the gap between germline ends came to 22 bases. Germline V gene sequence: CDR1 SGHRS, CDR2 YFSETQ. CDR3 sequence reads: CASSSPPGKGLSGANVLTF. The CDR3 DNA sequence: TGCGCCAGCAGTTCGCCGCCGGGAAAAGGATTATCTGGGGCCAACGTCCTGACTTTC. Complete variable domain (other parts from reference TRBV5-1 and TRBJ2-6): KAGVTQTPRYLIKTRGQQVTLSCSPISGHRSVSWYQQTPGQGLQFLFEYFSETQRNKGNFPGRFSGRQFSNSRSEMNVSTLELGDSALYLCASSSPPGKGLSGANVLTFGAGSRLTVL.

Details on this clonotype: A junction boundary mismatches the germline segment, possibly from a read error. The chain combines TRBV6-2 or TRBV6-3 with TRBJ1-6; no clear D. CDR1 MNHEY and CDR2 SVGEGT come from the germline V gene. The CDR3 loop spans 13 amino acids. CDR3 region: CASTGSYNSHLDF. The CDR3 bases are TGTGCCAGCACGGGCTCCTATAATTCACACCTCGACTTT.

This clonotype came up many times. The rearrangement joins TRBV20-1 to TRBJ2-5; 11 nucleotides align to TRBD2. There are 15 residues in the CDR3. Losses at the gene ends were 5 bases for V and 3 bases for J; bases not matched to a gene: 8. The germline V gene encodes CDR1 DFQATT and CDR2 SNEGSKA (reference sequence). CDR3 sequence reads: CSAAPILAGEETQYF. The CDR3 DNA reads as TGCAGTGCTGCCCCCATACTAGCGGGAGAAGAGACCCAGTACTTC.

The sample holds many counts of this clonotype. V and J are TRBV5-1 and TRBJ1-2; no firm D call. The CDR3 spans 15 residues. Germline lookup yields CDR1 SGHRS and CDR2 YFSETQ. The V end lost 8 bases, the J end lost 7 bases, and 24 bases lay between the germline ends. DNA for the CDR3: TGCGCCAGTGATGAGTCGCCGGACCGAGGGCTTGGCTACACCTTC. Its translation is CASDESPDRGLGYTF. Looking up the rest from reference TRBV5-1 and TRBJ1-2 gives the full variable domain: KAGVTQTPRYLIKTRGQQVTLSCSPISGHRSVSWYQQTPGQGLQFLFEYFSETQRNKGNFPGRFSGRQFSNSRSEMNVSTLELGDSALYLCASDESPDRGLGYTFGSGTRLTVV.

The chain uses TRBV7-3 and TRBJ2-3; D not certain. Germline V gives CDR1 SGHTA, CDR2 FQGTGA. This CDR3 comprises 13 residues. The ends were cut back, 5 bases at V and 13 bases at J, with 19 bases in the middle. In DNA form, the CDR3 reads TGTGCCAGCAGCATCCAAGGTTACAGTTTAAAGTATTTT. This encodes CASSIQGYSLKYF.

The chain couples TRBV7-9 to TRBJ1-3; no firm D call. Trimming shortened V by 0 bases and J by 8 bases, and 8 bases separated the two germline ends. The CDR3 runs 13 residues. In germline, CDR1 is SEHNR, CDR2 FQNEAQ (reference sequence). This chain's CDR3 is CASSLAPGDTIYF. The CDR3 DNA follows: TGTGCCAGCAGCTTAGCCCCAGGCGACACCATATATTTT.

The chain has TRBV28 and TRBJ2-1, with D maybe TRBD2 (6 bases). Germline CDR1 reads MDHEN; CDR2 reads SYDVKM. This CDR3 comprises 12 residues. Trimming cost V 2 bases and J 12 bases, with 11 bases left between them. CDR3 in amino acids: CASSLAGLVQFF. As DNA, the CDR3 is TGTGCCAGCAGTTTAGCGGGGTTGGTGCAGTTCTTC.

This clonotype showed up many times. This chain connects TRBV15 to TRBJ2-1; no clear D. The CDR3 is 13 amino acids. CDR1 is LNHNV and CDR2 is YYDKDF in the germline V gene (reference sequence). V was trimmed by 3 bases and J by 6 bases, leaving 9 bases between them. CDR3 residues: CATSSGLPNEQFF. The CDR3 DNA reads TGTGCCACCAGCAGTGGGCTCCCCAATGAGCAGTTCTTC.

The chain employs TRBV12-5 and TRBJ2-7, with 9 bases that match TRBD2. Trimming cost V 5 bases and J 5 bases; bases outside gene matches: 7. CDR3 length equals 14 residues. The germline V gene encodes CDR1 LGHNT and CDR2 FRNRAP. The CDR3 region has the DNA TGTGCTAGTGGTACCTCGGGACTAGCAAACGAGCAGTACTTC. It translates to CASGTSGLANEQYF.

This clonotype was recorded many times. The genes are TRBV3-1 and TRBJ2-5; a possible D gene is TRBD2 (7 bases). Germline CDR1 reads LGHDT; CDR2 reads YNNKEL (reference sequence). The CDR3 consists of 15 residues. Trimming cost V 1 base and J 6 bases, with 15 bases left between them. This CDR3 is CASSQAARGAKTQYF. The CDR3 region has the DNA TGTGCCAGCAGCCAAGCGGCTCGGGGGGCGAAGACCCAGTACTTC.

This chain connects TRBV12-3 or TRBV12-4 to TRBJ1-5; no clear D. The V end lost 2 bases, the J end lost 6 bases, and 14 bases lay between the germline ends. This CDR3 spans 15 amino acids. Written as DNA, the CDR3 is TGTGCCAGCAGTTTATCGGGAAGGATTGGTCAGCCCCAGCATTTT. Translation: CASSLSGRIGQPQHF.

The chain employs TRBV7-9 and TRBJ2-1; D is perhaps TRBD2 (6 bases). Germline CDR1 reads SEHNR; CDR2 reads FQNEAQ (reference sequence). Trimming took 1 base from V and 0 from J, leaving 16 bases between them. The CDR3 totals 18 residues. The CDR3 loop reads CASSLDQLAVSSYNEQFF. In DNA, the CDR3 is TGTGCCAGCAGCTTAGACCAGTTAGCGGTGAGCTCCTACAATGAGCAGTTCTTC.

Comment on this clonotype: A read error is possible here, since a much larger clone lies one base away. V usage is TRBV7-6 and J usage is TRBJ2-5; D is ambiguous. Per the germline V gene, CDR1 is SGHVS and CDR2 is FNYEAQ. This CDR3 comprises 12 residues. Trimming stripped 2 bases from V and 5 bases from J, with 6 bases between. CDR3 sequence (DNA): TGTGCCAGCAGCTTATCCACGGAGACCCAGTACTTC. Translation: CASSLSTETQYF.

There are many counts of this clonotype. The CDR3 spells CASRKTGTSGGYNEQFF. CDR3 bases: TGTGCCAGCAGAAAAACCGGGACTAGCGGGGGGTACAATGAGCAGTTCTTC. This sequence joins TRBV11-2 and TRBJ2-1, with 15 bases fitting TRBD2. CDR1 and CDR2 (germline): SGHAT, FQNNGV. The CDR3 spans 17 residues. Trimming at V came to 6 bases and at J to 4 bases, leaving 7 bases not matched to a gene.

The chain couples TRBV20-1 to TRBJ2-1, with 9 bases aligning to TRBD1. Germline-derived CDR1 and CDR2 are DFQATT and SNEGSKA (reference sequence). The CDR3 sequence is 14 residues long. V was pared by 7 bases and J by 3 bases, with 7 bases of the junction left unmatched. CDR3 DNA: TGCAGTGTTAGGGACAGGGTGCACTACAATGAGCAGTTCTTC. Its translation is CSVRDRVHYNEQFF.

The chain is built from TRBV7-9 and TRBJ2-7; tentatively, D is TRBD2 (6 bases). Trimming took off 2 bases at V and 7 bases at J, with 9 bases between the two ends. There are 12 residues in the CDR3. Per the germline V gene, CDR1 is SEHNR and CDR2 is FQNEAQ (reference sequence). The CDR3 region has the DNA TGTGCCAGCAGCTTATCTCGGGGGGAGCAGTACTTC. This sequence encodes CASSLSRGEQYF.

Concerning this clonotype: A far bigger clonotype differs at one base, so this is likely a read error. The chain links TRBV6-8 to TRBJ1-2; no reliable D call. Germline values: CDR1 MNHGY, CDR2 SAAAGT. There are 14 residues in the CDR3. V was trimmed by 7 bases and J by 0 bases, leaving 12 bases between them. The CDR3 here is CASTYESTNYGYTF. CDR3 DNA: TGTGCCAGCACCTACGAGTCTACTAACTATGGCTACACCTTC.

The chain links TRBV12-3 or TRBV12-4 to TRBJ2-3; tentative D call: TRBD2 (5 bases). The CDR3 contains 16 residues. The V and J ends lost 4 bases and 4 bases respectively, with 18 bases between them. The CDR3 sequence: CASSSELEVWPDTQYF. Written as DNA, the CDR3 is TGTGCCAGCAGTTCAGAACTAGAGGTCTGGCCAGATACGCAGTATTTT.

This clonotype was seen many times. The DNA for the CDR3 is TGTGCCAGCAGTGAGTCAACCAGCAATCAGCCCCAGCATTTT. Translated, it gives CASSESTSNQPQHF. The chain uses TRBV6-1 and TRBJ1-5, with D unresolved. The CDR3 runs 14 residues. V was clipped by 3 bases and J by 1 base, with 7 bases between them. Germline-derived CDR1 and CDR2 are MNHNS and SASEGT.

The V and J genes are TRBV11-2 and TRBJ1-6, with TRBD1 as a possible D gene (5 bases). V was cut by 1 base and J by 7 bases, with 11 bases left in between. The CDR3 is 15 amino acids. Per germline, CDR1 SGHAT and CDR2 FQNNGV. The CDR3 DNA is TGTGCCAGCAGCTTAGTGGTTCAGGGAAATTCACCCCTCCACTTT. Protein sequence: CASSLVVQGNSPLHF. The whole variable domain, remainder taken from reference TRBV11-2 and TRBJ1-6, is EAGVAQSPRYKIIEKRQSVAFWCNPISGHATLYWYQQILGQGPKLLIQFQNNGVVDDSQLPKDRFSAERLKGVDSTLKIQPAKLEDSAVYLCASSLVVQGNSPLHFGNGTRLTVT.

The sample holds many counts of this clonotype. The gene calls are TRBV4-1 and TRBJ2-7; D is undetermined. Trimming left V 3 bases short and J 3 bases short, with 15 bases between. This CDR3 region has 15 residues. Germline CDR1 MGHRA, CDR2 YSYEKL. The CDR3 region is CASSHPPPGYYEQYF. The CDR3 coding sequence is TGCGCCAGCAGCCATCCCCCGCCGGGCTACTACGAGCAGTACTTC.